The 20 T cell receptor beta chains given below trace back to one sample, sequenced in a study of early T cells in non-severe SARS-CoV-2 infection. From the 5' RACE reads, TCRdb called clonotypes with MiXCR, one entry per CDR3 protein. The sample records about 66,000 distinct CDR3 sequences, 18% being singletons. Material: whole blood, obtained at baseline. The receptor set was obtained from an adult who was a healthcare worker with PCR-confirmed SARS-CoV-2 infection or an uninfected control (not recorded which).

The CDR3 coding sequence is TGTGCCAGCAGTGAACACAGGGCGCGCGAGCAGTACTTC. It encodes CASSEHRAREQYF. The V and J genes are TRBV28 and TRBJ2-7; a weak D match, TRBD1 (6 bases). Germline CDR1 MDHEN, CDR2 SYDVKM. The CDR3 consists of 13 residues. Trimming took off 5 bases at V and 6 bases at J, with 14 bases between the two ends. The entire variable domain, with the rest obtained from reference TRBV28 and TRBJ2-7, is as follows: DVKVTQSSRYLVKRTGEKVFLECVQDMDHENMFWYRQDPGLGLRLIYFSYDVKMKEKGDIPEGYSVSREKKERFSLILESASTNQTSMYLCASSEHRAREQYFGPGTRLTVT.

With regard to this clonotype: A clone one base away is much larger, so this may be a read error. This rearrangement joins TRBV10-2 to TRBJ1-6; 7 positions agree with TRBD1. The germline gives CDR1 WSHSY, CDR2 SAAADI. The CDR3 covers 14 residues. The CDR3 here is CTSFEGQYNSPLHF. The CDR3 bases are TGCACCAGTTTTGAGGGACAGTACAATTCACCCCTCCACTTT.

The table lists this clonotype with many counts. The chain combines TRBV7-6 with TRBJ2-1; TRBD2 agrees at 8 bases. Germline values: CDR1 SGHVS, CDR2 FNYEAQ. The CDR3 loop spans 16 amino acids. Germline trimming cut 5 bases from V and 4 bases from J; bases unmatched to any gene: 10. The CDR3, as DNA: TGTGCCAGCAGCCTCCAACCGACTAGCGCTTACAATGAGCAGTTCTTC. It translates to CASSLQPTSAYNEQFF.

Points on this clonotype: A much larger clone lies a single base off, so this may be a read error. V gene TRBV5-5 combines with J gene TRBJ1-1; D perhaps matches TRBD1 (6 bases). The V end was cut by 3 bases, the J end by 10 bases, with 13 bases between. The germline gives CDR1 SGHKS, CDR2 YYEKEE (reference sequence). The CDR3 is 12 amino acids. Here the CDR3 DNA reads TGTGCCAGCAGCTCGGATGTAGGGGGAGCTTTCTTT. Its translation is CASSSDVGGAFF.

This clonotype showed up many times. The CDR3 sequence: CASATGQVFSGANVLTF. CDR3 sequence (DNA): TGTGCCAGCGCAACGGGGCAGGTCTTCTCTGGGGCCAACGTCCTGACTTTC. V usage is TRBV27 and J usage is TRBJ2-6, with D possibly called TRBD1 or TRBD2 (5 bases each). With 8 bases removed from V and 0 bases from J, the gap between germline ends came to 17 bases. Germline assignment: CDR1 MNHEY and CDR2 SMNVEV (reference sequence). The CDR3 consists of 17 residues. The whole variable domain, filled in from reference TRBV27 and TRBJ2-6, reads EAQVTQNPRYLITVTGKKLTVTCSQNMNHEYMSWYRQDPGLGLRQIYYSMNVEVTDKGDVPEGYKVSRKEKRNFPLILESPSPNQTSLYFCASATGQVFSGANVLTFGAGSRLTVL.

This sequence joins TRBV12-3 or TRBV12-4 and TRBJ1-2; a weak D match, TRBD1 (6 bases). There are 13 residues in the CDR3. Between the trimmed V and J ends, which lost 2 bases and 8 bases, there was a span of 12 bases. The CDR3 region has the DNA TGTGCCAGCAGTTTAAACAGGGTAGAAGGCTACACCTTC. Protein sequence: CASSLNRVEGYTF.

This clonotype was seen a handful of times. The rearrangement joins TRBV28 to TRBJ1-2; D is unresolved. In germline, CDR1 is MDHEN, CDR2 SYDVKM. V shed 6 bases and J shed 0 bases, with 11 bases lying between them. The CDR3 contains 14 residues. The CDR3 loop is CASRQTVANYGYTF. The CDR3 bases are TGTGCCAGCAGGCAAACGGTAGCTAACTATGGCTACACCTTC.

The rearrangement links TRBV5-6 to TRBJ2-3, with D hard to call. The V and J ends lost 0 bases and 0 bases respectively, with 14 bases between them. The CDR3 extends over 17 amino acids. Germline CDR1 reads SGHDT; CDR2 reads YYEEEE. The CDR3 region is CASSLVPLHPSTDTQYF. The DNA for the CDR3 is TGTGCCAGCAGCTTGGTCCCTCTCCACCCCAGCACAGATACGCAGTATTTT. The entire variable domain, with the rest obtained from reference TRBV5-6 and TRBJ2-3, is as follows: DAGVTQSPTHLIKTRGQQVTLRCSPKSGHDTVSWYQQALGQGPQFIFQYYEEEERQRGNFPDRFSGHQFPNYSSELNVNALLLGDSALYLCASSLVPLHPSTDTQYFGPGTRLTVL.

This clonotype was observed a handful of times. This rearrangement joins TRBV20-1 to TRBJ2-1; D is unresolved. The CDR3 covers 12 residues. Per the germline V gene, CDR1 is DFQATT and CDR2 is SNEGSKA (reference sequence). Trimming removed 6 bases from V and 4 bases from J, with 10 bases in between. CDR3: CSALGPYNEQFF. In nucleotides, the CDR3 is TGCAGTGCATTAGGACCATACAATGAGCAGTTCTTC.

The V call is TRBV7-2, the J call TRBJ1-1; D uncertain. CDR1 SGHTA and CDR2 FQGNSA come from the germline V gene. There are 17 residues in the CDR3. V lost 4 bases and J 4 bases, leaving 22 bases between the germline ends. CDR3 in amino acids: CASSSQNMGALGTEAFF. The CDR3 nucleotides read TGTGCCAGCAGCTCCCAAAACATGGGCGCGTTAGGCACTGAAGCTTTCTTT.

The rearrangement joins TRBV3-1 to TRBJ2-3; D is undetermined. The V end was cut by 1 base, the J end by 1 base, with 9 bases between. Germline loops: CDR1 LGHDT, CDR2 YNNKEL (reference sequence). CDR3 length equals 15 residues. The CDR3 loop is CASSQGRVRTDTQYF. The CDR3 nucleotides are TGTGCCAGCAGCCAAGGAAGGGTACGCACAGATACGCAGTATTTT.

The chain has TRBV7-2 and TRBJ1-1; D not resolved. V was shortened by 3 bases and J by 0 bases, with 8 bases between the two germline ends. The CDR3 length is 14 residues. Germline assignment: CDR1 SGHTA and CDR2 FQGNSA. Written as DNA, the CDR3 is TGTGCCAGCAGCTTCCTTACGATGAACACTGAAGCTTTCTTT. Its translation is CASSFLTMNTEAFF.

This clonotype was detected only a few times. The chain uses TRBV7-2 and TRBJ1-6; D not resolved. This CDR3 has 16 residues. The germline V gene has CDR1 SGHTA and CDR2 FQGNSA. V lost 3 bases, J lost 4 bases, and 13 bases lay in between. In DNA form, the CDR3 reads TGTGCCAGCAGCTTGGGGTCGGAGAAATATAATTCACCCCTCCACTTT. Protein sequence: CASSLGSEKYNSPLHF.

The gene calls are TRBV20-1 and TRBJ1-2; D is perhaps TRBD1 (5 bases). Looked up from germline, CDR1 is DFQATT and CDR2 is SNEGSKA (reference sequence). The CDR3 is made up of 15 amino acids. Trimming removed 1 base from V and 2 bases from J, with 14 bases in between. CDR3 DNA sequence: TGCAGTGCTAGAGGTCAGACCGGGACCAACTATGGCTACACCTTC. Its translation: CSARGQTGTNYGYTF.

The CDR3 nucleotides read TGCAGCGCATGGGACAGGGCCTACCCTCGCAATGGCTACACCTTC. Translated: CSAWDRAYPRNGYTF. This chain links TRBV29-1 with TRBJ1-2; TRBD1 matches 9 bases. CDR1 SQVTM and CDR2 ANQGSEA come from the germline V gene. V shed 7 bases, J shed 6 bases, and the junction held 15 bases outside the gene matches. This CDR3 spans 15 amino acids.

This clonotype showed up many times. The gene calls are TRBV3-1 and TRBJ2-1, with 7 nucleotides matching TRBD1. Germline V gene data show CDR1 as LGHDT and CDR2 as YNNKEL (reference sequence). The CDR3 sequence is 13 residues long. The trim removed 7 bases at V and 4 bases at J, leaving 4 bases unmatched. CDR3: CASTRGTYNEQFF. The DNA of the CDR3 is TGTGCCAGCACCAGGGGGACATACAATGAGCAGTTCTTC.

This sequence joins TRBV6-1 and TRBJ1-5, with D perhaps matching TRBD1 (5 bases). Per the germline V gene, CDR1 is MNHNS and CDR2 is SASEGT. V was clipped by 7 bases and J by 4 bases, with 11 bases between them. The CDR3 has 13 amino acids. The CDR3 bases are TGTGCCAGCATTGGACAAATTAATCAGCCCCAGCATTTT. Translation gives CASIGQINQPQHF.

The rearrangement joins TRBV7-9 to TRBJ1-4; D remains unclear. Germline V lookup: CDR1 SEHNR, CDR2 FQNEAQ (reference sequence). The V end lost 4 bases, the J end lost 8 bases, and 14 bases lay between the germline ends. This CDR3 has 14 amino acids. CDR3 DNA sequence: TGTGCCAGCAGCTCACCAACCCTTCCGGAAAAACTGTTTTTT. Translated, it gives CASSSPTLPEKLFF.

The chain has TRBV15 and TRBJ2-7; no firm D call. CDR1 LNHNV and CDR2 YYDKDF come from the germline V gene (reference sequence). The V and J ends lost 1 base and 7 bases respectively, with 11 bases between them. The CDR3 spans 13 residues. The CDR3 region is CATSRAPPTEQYF. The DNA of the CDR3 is TGTGCCACCAGCAGAGCCCCACCCACAGAGCAGTACTTC. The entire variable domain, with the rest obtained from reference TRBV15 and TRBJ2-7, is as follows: DAMVIQNPRYQVTQFGKPVTLSCSQTLNHNVMYWYQQKSSQAPKLLFHYYDKDFNNEADTPDNFQSRRPNTSFCFLDIRSPGLGDTAMYLCATSRAPPTEQYFGPGTRLTVT.

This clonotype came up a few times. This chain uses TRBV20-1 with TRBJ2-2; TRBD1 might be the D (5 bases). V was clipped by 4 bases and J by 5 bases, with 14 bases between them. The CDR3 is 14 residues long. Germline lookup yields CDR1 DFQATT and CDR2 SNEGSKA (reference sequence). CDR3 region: CSATKQDGTGELFF. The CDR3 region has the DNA TGCAGTGCTACGAAACAGGACGGGACCGGGGAGCTGTTTTTT.